The next 6 T cell receptor beta chains were all read from a single sample in a study of technical replicates of blood from a few donors. The table came from immunoSEQ multiplex PCR; TCRdb's copy has only in-frame clones and leaves some out. This table has 68,000 or so clones, roughly nine tenths appearing once. The sequencing input was T cells isolated from PBMCs. These receptors all stem from a human donor in good health.

The chain links TRBV29-1 to TRBJ1-1; a weak D match, TRBD1 (6 bases). V shed 6 bases and J shed 0 bases, with 14 bases lying between them. Germline CDR1 is SQVTM and CDR2 is ANQGSEA. The CDR3 sequence is 14 residues long. CDR3 in amino acids: CSVSPTGMNTEAFF. The DNA of the CDR3 is TGCAGCGTGAGCCCGACAGGCATGAACACTGAAGCTTTCTTT.

This chain connects TRBV9 to TRBJ1-1; D perhaps matches TRBD1 (6 bases). Trimming shortened V by 3 bases and J by 8 bases, and 17 bases separated the two germline ends. Germline CDR1 is SGDLS and CDR2 is YYNGEE. The CDR3 is 14 amino acids. The CDR3 DNA is TGTGCCAGCAGCGCCCAACAGGGTGATAGAGAAGCTTTCTTT. Protein product: CASSAQQGDREAFF.

A few counts support this clone. The J gene is TRBJ2-3, the V gene TRBV10-1; TRBD2 matches at 7 bases. This CDR3 is built from 15 residues. Germline CDR1 is WNHNN and CDR2 is SYGVQD (reference sequence). V dropped 6 bases and J dropped 3; count of bases not matched to a gene: 9. For the CDR3, the DNA is TGCGCCAGCAGCGAAGCGGGAATTGGGACAGATACGCAGTATTTT. Its protein is CASSEAGIGTDTQYF.

This clone was detected only once. V and J are TRBV29-1 and TRBJ2-7; D possibly corresponds to TRBD2 (7 bases). Germline V lookup: CDR1 SQVTM, CDR2 ANQGSEA. The V and J ends lost 6 bases and 4 bases respectively, with 16 bases between them. There are 13 residues in the CDR3. DNA for the CDR3: TGCAGCGTGGTGGTGGGGGGGCTTTACGAGCAGTACTTC. It yields the protein CSVVVGGLYEQYF.

The chain links TRBV4-2 to TRBJ1-1, with unresolved D. This CDR3 is built from 13 residues. Trimming removed 4 bases from V and 3 bases from J, with 9 bases in between. Germline V gene lookup returns CDR1 LGHNA and CDR2 YNFKEQ. The CDR3: CASSPSRDTEAFF. CDR3 nucleotides: TGTGCCAGCAGCCCCTCCCGGGACACTGAAGCTTTCTTT.

The chain joins TRBV15 to TRBJ1-2; the D is unclear. CDR3 size: 13 residues. Germline V CDR1 and CDR2: LNHNV, YYDKDF (reference sequence). V shed 0 bases and J shed 5 bases, with 7 bases lying between them. CDR3 sequence (DNA): TGTGCCACCAGCAGAGATCCGGGTTATGGCTACACCTTC. This gives the protein CATSRDPGYGYTF.